These 26 T cell receptor beta chains were all obtained from the same sample, sequenced in a study of identical twins. TCRdb re-called the 5' RACE reads through MiXCR, storing one row per CDR3 protein. The repertoire includes approximately 300,000 distinct CDR3 sequences, nearly 9.5% of them detected once, and 6% to 8.5% sits in the top ten. These same records also appear under a second study, on yellow fever vaccine responses in identical twins.

Sequencing was performed on CD8+ T cells sorted from blood. The receptors here all came from a young woman in good health.

This clonotype has a count of ten or more. The chain has TRBV2 and TRBJ2-1; 8 bases agree with TRBD1. J lost 8 bases, V lost 5 bases, and 11 bases had no gene match. Germline loops: CDR1 SNHLY, CDR2 FYNNEI. This CDR3 is 15 amino acids long. CDR3 sequence (DNA): TGTGCCAGCAGTCCAGGCTCAGGGGGCATATATGAGCAGTTCTTC. Protein: CASSPGSGGIYEQFF.

Ten or more counts support this clonotype. This rearrangement joins TRBV28 to TRBJ2-2; TRBD1 matches at 10 bases. Looked up from germline, CDR1 is MDHEN and CDR2 is SYDVKM. V shed 3 bases and J 4 bases; nucleotides not matched to a gene: 8. The CDR3 is 17 residues long. CDR3 nucleotides: TGTGCCAGCAGTTTCGTGACAGGGGGCGAAGGCACCGGGGAGCTGTTTTTT. The encoded protein is CASSFVTGGEGTGELFF.

This clonotype was seen a few times. The chain employs TRBV27 and TRBJ2-5, with D possibly called TRBD1 or TRBD2 (5 bases each). The CDR3 is made up of 15 amino acids. Looked up from germline, CDR1 is MNHEY and CDR2 is SMNVEV (reference sequence). Deletions cut 1 base from V and 9 bases from J, with 18 bases between. CDR3 DNA sequence: TGTGCCAGCAGTTTATTCGACAGAGCCCTGGAGGCCCAGTACTTC. Amino acid sequence: CASSLFDRALEAQYF.

The sample holds a few counts of this clonotype. The rearrangement links TRBV20-1 to TRBJ1-2; no firm D call. The germline V gene encodes CDR1 DFQATT and CDR2 SNEGSKA (reference sequence). V lost 3 bases to trimming and J lost 7 bases, with 6 bases between them. CDR3 length equals 10 residues. CDR3 region: CSASWGGYTF. CDR3 in DNA: TGCAGTGCTAGTTGGGGTGGCTACACCTTC.

Ten or more counts support this clonotype. This chain links TRBV10-3 with TRBJ2-1; 7 bases line up with TRBD2. The CDR3 totals 15 residues. CDR1 ENHRY and CDR2 SYGVKD come from the germline V gene. Trimming at V came to 2 bases and at J to 8 bases, leaving 9 bases not matched to a gene. The CDR3 DNA sequence: TGTGCCATCAGTGAGGGAACGGGGGGTGTGGATGAGCAGTTCTTC. Residues: CAISEGTGGVDEQFF.

There are many counts of this clonotype. The chain joins TRBV20-1 to TRBJ2-3; 7 bases are shared with TRBD2. Per germline, CDR1 DFQATT and CDR2 SNEGSKA (reference sequence). CDR3 length equals 14 residues. Losses at the gene ends were 0 bases for V and 3 bases for J; bases not matched to a gene: 3. The CDR3 region has the DNA TGCAGTGCTAGAGAGGCAGCGGGGACAGATACGCAGTATTTT. This codes for CSAREAAGTDTQYF.

This clonotype has just a few counts. The chain uses TRBV30 and TRBJ2-7, with D maybe TRBD2 (5 bases). Germline values: CDR1 GTSNPN, CDR2 SVGIG (reference sequence). The length of the CDR3 is 14 residues. Trimming stripped 0 bases from V and 2 bases from J, with 11 bases between. CDR3 in DNA: TGTGCCTGGAGTGTAGGTTGGGAGACCTACGAGCAGTACTTC. This sequence encodes CAWSVGWETYEQYF.

With respect to this clonotype: The junction does not match germline at one end; this may be a read error. This chain connects TRBV2 to TRBJ2-7; possible D gene TRBD2, 5 bases. The CDR3 is made up of 15 amino acids. Germline loops: CDR1 SNHLY, CDR2 FYNNEI. CDR3 region: CASSDPLDADYEQYF. The CDR3 region has the DNA TGTGCCAGCAGTGACCCTCTCGACGCCGACTACGAGCAATACTTC.

This clonotype was counted ten times or more. The rearrangement uses TRBV28 and TRBJ2-5, with a tentative D call TRBD2 (6 bases). With 0 bases removed from V and 10 bases from J, the gap between germline ends came to 12 bases. CDR3 size: 13 residues. Germline-derived CDR1 and CDR2 are MDHEN and SYDVKM. CDR3 amino acids: CASSLWTRAIQYF. The CDR3 nucleotides are TGTGCCAGCAGTTTATGGACTAGGGCCATCCAGTACTTC.

This clonotype was detected a few times. This chain uses TRBV7-9 with TRBJ2-2; 12 nucleotides align to TRBD1. The germline gives CDR1 SEHNR, CDR2 FQNEAQ (reference sequence). The CDR3 totals 17 residues. V lost 3 bases to trimming and J lost 6 bases; unmatched junction nucleotides: 8. CDR3 sequence: CASSFRDRGLGAGELFF. DNA for the CDR3: TGTGCCAGCAGCTTCCGGGACAGGGGGCTGGGCGCCGGGGAGCTGTTTTTT.

This clonotype has only a few counts. The chain employs TRBV7-9 and TRBJ2-1; TRBD1 or TRBD2 may be the D gene (5 bases each). This CDR3 has 14 amino acids. Germline loops: CDR1 SEHNR, CDR2 FQNEAQ (reference sequence). Trimming stripped 10 bases from V and 2 bases from J, with 15 bases between. DNA for the CDR3: TGTGCCATCAACCCGGGGACCGCCTACAATGAGCAGTTCTTC. Translated, it gives CAINPGTAYNEQFF.

This clonotype was recorded a few times. The V gene is TRBV6-5, the J gene TRBJ2-3; 8 positions agree with TRBD2. V gave up 2 bases and J gave up 3 bases; unmatched junction bases: 4. This CDR3 has 15 residues. The V gene's germline CDR1 is MNHEY and CDR2 SVGAGI. CDR3 protein: CASSYLRGGTDTQYF. The CDR3 DNA follows: TGTGCCAGCAGTTACCTCCGGGGGGGTACAGATACGCAGTATTTT.

In this sample, this clonotype turned up a few times. V is TRBV6-1 and J is TRBJ2-2; 7 bases are a match to TRBD2. Germline-derived CDR1 and CDR2 are MNHNS and SASEGT. The V gene end was trimmed by 8 bases and the J gene end by 4 bases; junction bases not matched to a gene: 10. The CDR3 has 15 residues. CDR3 DNA: TGTGCCAGCCTACTTAGAGCGGGGTCCACCGGGGAGCTGTTTTTT. This gives the protein CASLLRAGSTGELFF.

This clonotype was picked up a small number of times. This chain links TRBV9 with TRBJ1-1; the D is unclear. V was cut by 4 bases and J by 0 bases, with 13 bases left in between. This CDR3 comprises 15 residues. Germline lookup yields CDR1 SGDLS and CDR2 YYNGEE. The CDR3 sequence: CASSPTMIMNTEAFF. The CDR3 DNA follows: TGTGCCAGCAGCCCAACCATGATCATGAACACTGAAGCTTTCTTT.

In this sample, this clonotype turned up many times. The genes are TRBV5-6 and TRBJ2-3; D might be TRBD1 (6 bases). The CDR3 spans 14 residues. The ends were cut back, 4 bases at V and 5 bases at J, with 14 bases in the middle. Per germline, CDR1 SGHDT and CDR2 YYEEEE. DNA for the CDR3: TGTGCCAGCAGCCCGACAGGAGGCCTAGATACGCAGTATTTT. Residues: CASSPTGGLDTQYF.

The V gene is TRBV5-1, the J gene TRBJ2-7; the D gene is possibly TRBD2 (6 bases). The CDR3 totals 13 residues. CDR1 and CDR2 from the germline V gene are SGHRS and YFSETQ. With 4 bases removed from V and 0 bases from J, the gap between germline ends came to 8 bases. The DNA of the CDR3 is TGCGCCAGCAGCGGACTAAACTCCTACGAGCAGTACTTC. Protein product: CASSGLNSYEQYF. Full variable domain (rest looked up from reference TRBV5-1 and TRBJ2-7): KAGVTQTPRYLIKTRGQQVTLSCSPISGHRSVSWYQQTPGQGLQFLFEYFSETQRNKGNFPGRFSGRQFSNSRSEMNVSTLELGDSALYLCASSGLNSYEQYFGPGTRLTVT.

CDR3 protein: CASRHVAGGAEAEQFF. In nucleotides, the CDR3 is TGCGCCAGCAGGCACGTAGCGGGGGGGGCCGAGGCTGAGCAGTTCTTC. The chain links TRBV5-1 to TRBJ2-1, with 11 bases identical to TRBD2. CDR1 SGHRS and CDR2 YFSETQ come from the germline V gene. V trimming: 5 bases; J trimming: 9 bases; junction bases outside the gene matches: 13. The CDR3 sequence is 16 residues long. Filled out from reference TRBV5-1 and TRBJ2-1, the complete variable domain reads KAGVTQTPRYLIKTRGQQVTLSCSPISGHRSVSWYQQTPGQGLQFLFEYFSETQRNKGNFPGRFSGRQFSNSRSEMNVSTLELGDSALYLCASRHVAGGAEAEQFFGPGTRLTVL.

This clonotype occurred a few times. The chain carries TRBV19 and TRBJ2-5, with D possibly matching TRBD1 (6 bases). V lost 5 bases to trimming and J lost 5 bases, with 15 bases between them. Germline V gene data show CDR1 as LNHDA and CDR2 as SQIVND (reference sequence). This CDR3 region has 14 residues. The CDR3 region has the DNA TGTGCCAGTAGTGACAGGAGCTATTCGGAGACCCAGTACTTC. It is translated as CASSDRSYSETQYF.

This clonotype was picked up a small number of times. The chain combines TRBV20-1 with TRBJ2-5; 7 bases line up with TRBD2. CDR1 DFQATT and CDR2 SNEGSKA come from the germline V gene (reference sequence). The CDR3 consists of 15 residues. The V gene end was trimmed by 0 bases and the J gene end by 5 bases; junction bases not matched to a gene: 9. The CDR3: CSARDLGLPGETQYF. CDR3 bases: TGCAGTGCTAGAGATCTGGGACTACCGGGGGAGACCCAGTACTTC.

This clonotype was seen a few times. The genes are TRBV12-3 or TRBV12-4 and TRBJ2-3; a possible D gene is TRBD2 (6 bases). This CDR3 has 14 residues. V was shortened by 3 bases and J by 4 bases, with 11 bases between the two germline ends. The CDR3, as DNA: TGTGCCAGCAGTTTGACTAGTATGCCAGATACGCAGTATTTT. This codes for CASSLTSMPDTQYF.

This clonotype was recorded a few times. The CDR3: CASSESSGVSTDTQYF. In nucleotides, the CDR3 is TGTGCCAGCAGCGAATCTAGCGGGGTTAGCACAGATACGCAGTATTTT. The chain is built from TRBV7-6 and TRBJ2-3; 9 bases are a match to TRBD2. V was pared by 5 bases and J by 0 bases, with 6 bases of the junction left unmatched. The CDR3 covers 16 residues. Germline CDR1 and CDR2: SGHVS and FNYEAQ.

This clonotype was seen only a few times. The J gene is TRBJ2-1, the V gene TRBV7-9; 11 nucleotides match TRBD2. V lost 4 bases, J lost 2 bases, and 4 bases stayed unmatched. This CDR3 has 16 amino acids. Germline loops: CDR1 SEHNR, CDR2 FQNEAQ (reference sequence). CDR3 nucleotide sequence: TGTGCCAGCAGCTCCATAGCGGGGGGGCCCTACAATGAGCAGTTCTTC. It encodes CASSSIAGGPYNEQFF.

In this sample, this clonotype turned up many times. The V gene is TRBV2, the J gene TRBJ1-2, with TRBD1 matching 9 bases. The CDR3 totals 13 residues. The germline gives CDR1 SNHLY, CDR2 FYNNEI. J gave up 8 bases and V 9 bases, and 10 bases lay outside the gene matches. For the CDR3, the DNA is TGTGCCAGACAGGGGGCGTCGGAAGGGGGCTACACCTTC. Its protein product is CARQGASEGGYTF.

The chain employs TRBV27 and TRBJ2-1; D not certain. V lost 0 bases and J lost 5, with 11 bases in between. There are 15 residues in the CDR3. Germline CDR1 and CDR2: MNHEY and SMNVEV (reference sequence). The DNA for the CDR3 is TGTGCCAGCAGTTTATCGGGCGACCCAAACAATGAGCAGTTCTTC. Protein sequence: CASSLSGDPNNEQFF.

This clonotype was counted many times. The CDR3 sequence: CASSDSTSGGLQETQYF. In DNA form, the CDR3 reads TGTGCCAGCAGTGATTCGACCAGCGGGGGACTTCAAGAGACCCAGTACTTC. The chain uses TRBV2 and TRBJ2-5; 8 bases map to TRBD2. J lost 2 bases, V lost 3 bases, and 11 bases had no gene match. CDR3 length: 17 residues. Per germline, CDR1 SNHLY and CDR2 FYNNEI.

This clonotype was picked up many times. The chain combines TRBV20-1 with TRBJ2-1, with 11 nucleotides matching TRBD2. In germline, CDR1 is DFQATT, CDR2 SNEGSKA (reference sequence). This CDR3 contains 16 residues. The J segment lost 8 bases and the V segment lost 0 bases, leaving 9 bases of the junction unmatched. The CDR3 bases are TGCAGTGCTAGAGATGGCGTACTAGCGGGAGTGGATGAGCAGTTCTTC. It specifies CSARDGVLAGVDEQFF.